Following are 30 T cell receptor beta chains from one sample sequenced in a study of blood T cell repertoires in COVID-19. Some clones are missing from TCRdb's copy, which holds only in-frame ones; the method was immunoSEQ multiplex PCR. The sample consists of over 450,000 clones, approximately 91% of them appearing once. Sequences were obtained from peripheral blood. The receptors originated from a woman between 45 and 60 years old with COVID-19, enrolled during active disease.

The chain combines TRBV14 with TRBJ1-1; D is perhaps TRBD1 (5 bases). The CDR3 consists of 14 residues. Looked up from germline, CDR1 is SGHDN and CDR2 is FVKESK. Trimming stripped 6 bases from V and 2 bases from J, with 13 bases between. The DNA of the CDR3 is TGTGCCAGCAGAGGGGTTGGGGATAACACTGAAGCTTTCTTT. Its protein product is CASRGVGDNTEAFF.

V is TRBV3-1 (or the pseudogene TRBV3-2) and J is TRBJ1-1; D possibly corresponds to TRBD1 (5 bases). This CDR3 spans 16 amino acids. Germline CDR1 is LGHDT and CDR2 is YNNKEL (reference sequence). The V end lost 1 base, the J end lost 0 bases, and 12 bases lay between the germline ends. The CDR3 bases are TGTGCCAGCAGCCAAGTGGGGGGTAGTCTGAACACTGAAGCTTTCTTT. It yields the protein CASSQVGGSLNTEAFF.

The chain joins TRBV10-3 to TRBJ2-7; 15 nucleotides agree with TRBD2. Germline V lookup: CDR1 ENHRY, CDR2 SYGVKD. Trimming removed 4 bases from V and 0 bases from J; junction bases left unmatched: 7. CDR3 length: 18 amino acids. The CDR3 region is CAISAGTSGGTNSYEQYF. The CDR3, as DNA: TGTGCCATCAGTGCCGGGACTAGCGGGGGGACAAACTCCTACGAGCAGTACTTC.

The J gene is TRBJ2-1, the V gene TRBV5-4; 8 bases align to TRBD2. Germline CDR1 is SGHNT and CDR2 is YYREEE (reference sequence). V lost 4 bases and J lost 3; bases outside the gene matches: 3. The CDR3 consists of 14 residues. The CDR3: CASSRGGDYNEQFF. As DNA, the CDR3 is TGTGCCAGCAGCCGGGGGGGGGACTACAATGAGCAGTTCTTC.

CDR3 amino acids: CASSLEGRTGLTEAFF. CDR3 sequence (DNA): TGTGCCAGCAGCTTGGAGGGAAGGACAGGGCTGACTGAAGCTTTCTTT. V is TRBV5-4 and J is TRBJ1-1, with 8 bases lining up with TRBD1. The V gene end was trimmed by 0 bases and the J gene end by 5 bases; junction bases not matched to a gene: 9. The CDR3 is 16 amino acids. CDR1 is SGHNT and CDR2 is YYREEE in the germline V gene (reference sequence).

The chain recombines TRBV5-1 with TRBJ2-7; D not resolved. V lost 4 bases to trimming and J lost 4 bases, with 15 bases between them. CDR1 is SGHRS, CDR2 YFSETQ, per germline. CDR3 length equals 14 residues. The CDR3 loop is CASSPRNPEYEQYF. The CDR3 DNA reads TGCGCCAGCAGCCCGAGGAATCCAGAGTACGAGCAGTACTTC.

The chain uses TRBV11-2 and TRBJ2-7; D is uncertain. CDR1 is SGHAT, CDR2 FQNNGV, per germline. The V end was cut by 5 bases, the J end by 6 bases, with 20 bases between. The CDR3 contains 15 residues. The CDR3 spells CASSPRFAGSPEQYF. As DNA, the CDR3 is TGTGCCAGCAGCCCACGGTTCGCAGGCTCGCCCGAGCAGTACTTC. Variable domain in full (rest from reference TRBV11-2 and TRBJ2-7): EAGVAQSPRYKIIEKRQSVAFWCNPISGHATLYWYQQILGQGPKLLIQFQNNGVVDDSQLPKDRFSAERLKGVDSTLKIQPAKLEDSAVYLCASSPRFAGSPEQYFGPGTRLTVT.

For this clone: The same CDR3 can be traced to other DNA sequences in this sample. The chain links TRBV29-1 to TRBJ1-1, with a possible D match to TRBD1 (5 bases). The CDR3 contains 13 residues. With 5 bases removed from V and 2 bases from J, the gap between germline ends came to 12 bases. Germline CDR1 is SQVTM and CDR2 is ANQGSEA. Here the CDR3 DNA reads TGCAGCGTTCCCGGGACTGGAAACACTGAAGCTTTCTTT. As protein: CSVPGTGNTEAFF.

The chain couples TRBV27 to TRBJ2-7; D might be TRBD1 (6 bases). Per the germline V gene, CDR1 is MNHEY and CDR2 is SMNVEV (reference sequence). The V end lost 3 bases, the J end lost 5 bases, and 14 bases lay between the germline ends. There are 14 residues in the CDR3. In DNA form, the CDR3 reads TGTGCCAGCAGTTTTTACACAGGGTACCACGAGCAGTACTTC. Protein: CASSFYTGYHEQYF.

The chain recombines TRBV19 with TRBJ1-2, with 8 bases that match TRBD1. Germline assignment: CDR1 LNHDA and CDR2 SQIVND (reference sequence). J lost 4 bases, V lost 8 bases, and 9 bases had no gene match. The CDR3 has 14 residues. The CDR3 region is CASLGGQGFYGYTF. Written as DNA, the CDR3 is TGTGCCAGTCTAGGTGGACAGGGATTCTATGGCTACACCTTC.

This chain joins TRBV25-1 and TRBJ2-1, with D possibly being TRBD2 (6 bases). CDR3 length: 15 amino acids. CDR1 is MGHDK and CDR2 is SYGVNS in the germline V gene. V was pared by 6 bases and J by 1 base, with 13 bases between. Written as DNA, the CDR3 is TGTGCCAGCAGCCTCGGGGGTGGGTCCTACAATGAGCAGTTCTTC. Its protein product is CASSLGGGSYNEQFF.

The rearrangement uses TRBV6-1 and TRBJ1-1; 9 bases are a match to TRBD1. Germline values: CDR1 MNHNS, CDR2 SASEGT. This CDR3 contains 15 residues. The junction had 3 bases not matched to a gene; V was cut back by 1 base and J by 3 bases. As DNA, the CDR3 is TGTGCCAGCAGTGAAGGTACAGGGGGCTACACTGAAGCTTTCTTT. Translation: CASSEGTGGYTEAFF.

The chain is built from TRBV21-1 and TRBJ1-6. TRBV21-1 is a known pseudogene. The CDR3 is made up of 14 amino acids. CDR3 protein: CASRPRLISSPLHF. DNA for the CDR3: TGTGCCAGCAGGCCGAGGCTGATCAGTTCACCCCTCCACTTT.

This clone was counted a few times. The chain carries TRBV30 and TRBJ2-2, with 9 bases matching TRBD1. CDR3 length: 15 amino acids. J gave up 7 bases and V 5 bases, and 11 bases lay outside the gene matches. CDR1 is GTSNPN and CDR2 is SVGIG in the germline V gene (reference sequence). The CDR3 protein is CAWEGQGLLDGELFF. The CDR3 bases are TGTGCCTGGGAAGGACAGGGGCTACTGGACGGGGAGCTGTTTTTT.

This clone was seen once. The chain is built from TRBV5-1 and TRBJ2-3; D remains ambiguous. From germline, CDR1 is SGHRS and CDR2 YFSETQ. CDR3 length: 15 residues. The V and J ends lost 0 bases and 6 bases respectively, with 14 bases between them. CDR3 amino acids: CASSLADRMGDTQYF. The CDR3 region has the DNA TGCGCCAGCAGCTTGGCCGATAGGATGGGCGATACGCAGTATTTT.

This clone appeared a few times. This CDR3 reads CASGIQMNTEAFF. The CDR3 DNA sequence: TGTGCCAGCGGAATACAGATGAACACTGAAGCTTTCTTT. The chain has TRBV7-3 and TRBJ1-1; D is uncertain. Germline values: CDR1 SGHTA, CDR2 FQGTGA. The CDR3 totals 13 residues. V was shortened by 8 bases and J by 0 bases, with 10 bases between the two germline ends.

This clone was seen only once. The chain uses TRBV10-1 and TRBJ2-3, with D perhaps matching TRBD1 (6 bases). The CDR3 loop spans 14 amino acids. Germline V gene sequence: CDR1 WNHNN, CDR2 SYGVQD (reference sequence). Trimming removed 5 bases at V and 6 bases at J, with 15 bases between. The CDR3 DNA follows: TGCGCCAGCAGTCCTCAGGGGACGCGGGATACGCAGTATTTT. Amino acid sequence: CASSPQGTRDTQYF.

This clone is a singleton in its sample. This sequence joins TRBV6-5 and TRBJ1-2; tentative D call: TRBD1 (6 bases). V lost 7 bases and J 5 bases, leaving 17 bases between the germline ends. Germline V gene data show CDR1 as MNHEY and CDR2 as SVGAGI. The CDR3 is 14 amino acids. CDR3 DNA: TGTGCCAGCATAAGATTGGGGGCAAGGTATGGCTACACCTTC. Encoded protein: CASIRLGARYGYTF.

The V gene is TRBV12-3 or TRBV12-4, the J gene TRBJ1-6, with 8 bases aligning to TRBD1. With V trimmed by 6 bases and J by 11 bases, 3 bases remained unmatched. This CDR3 contains 12 residues. The CDR3 DNA follows: TGTGCCAGCAGGGACAGGGTTACACCCCTCCACTTT. It encodes CASRDRVTPLHF.

The rearrangement joins TRBV29-1 to TRBJ1-1, with unresolved D. This CDR3 region has 12 residues. Germline CDR1 reads SQVTM; CDR2 reads ANQGSEA. The ends were cut back, 3 bases at V and 6 bases at J, with 11 bases in the middle. In nucleotides, the CDR3 is TGCAGCGTTGATCTTTTGGGAGCTGAAGCTTTCTTT. This translates into CSVDLLGAEAFF.

V gene TRBV19 combines with J gene TRBJ2-7; 12 positions match TRBD2. Trimming cost V 5 bases and J 4 bases; bases outside gene matches: 6. Germline V lookup: CDR1 LNHDA, CDR2 SQIVND (reference sequence). The CDR3 is 15 residues long. DNA for the CDR3: TGTGCCAGTAGTGCCCAACTAGCGGGGGGTTACGAGCAGTACTTC. Translated: CASSAQLAGGYEQYF.

The CDR3 region is CATWGPSYGYTF. CDR3 bases: TGTGCCACCTGGGGCCCTTCCTATGGCTACACCTTC. This chain joins TRBV10-3 and TRBJ1-2; D may be TRBD1 (5 bases). The CDR3 loop spans 12 amino acids. Per the germline V gene, CDR1 is ENHRY and CDR2 is SYGVKD. The V gene lost 10 bases and the J gene lost 4 bases, with 13 bases spanning the gap.

The chain recombines TRBV7-6 with TRBJ2-1, with D uncertain. Between the trimmed V and J ends, which lost 2 bases and 0 bases, there was a span of 5 bases. The CDR3 is 14 residues long. Germline CDR1 SGHVS, CDR2 FNYEAQ. The CDR3 bases are TGTGCCAGCAGCTTATCCGGCTCCTACAATGAGCAGTTCTTC. Encoded protein: CASSLSGSYNEQFF.

This clone was observed a single time. This rearrangement joins TRBV12-1 to TRBJ1-2; the DNA was not compared with TRBD1, the D call given in the table. TRBV12-1 is a documented pseudogene. This CDR3 spans 19 amino acids. The CDR3 spells CASSFGGLGAGGANYGYTF. CDR3 in DNA: TGTGCCAGCAGCTTTGGTGGGCTGGGGGCAGGGGGCGCGAACTATGGCTACACCTTC.

V and J are TRBV10-3 and TRBJ2-7, with TRBD2 identical over 8 bases. Looked up from germline, CDR1 is ENHRY and CDR2 is SYGVKD. The V gene end was trimmed by 2 bases and the J gene end by 4 bases; junction bases not matched to a gene: 1. CDR3 length: 13 amino acids. The CDR3 loop reads CAISEERGYEQYF. For the CDR3, the DNA is TGTGCCATCAGTGAGGAGCGGGGGTACGAGCAGTACTTC.

This chain joins TRBV11-2 and TRBJ2-3; a weak D match, TRBD1 (6 bases). The CDR3 loop spans 16 amino acids. CDR1 is SGHAT, CDR2 FQNNGV, per germline. V lost 5 bases to trimming and J lost 3 bases, with 18 bases between them. CDR3 region: CASSLWGQKGTDTQYF. CDR3 bases: TGTGCCAGCAGCCTCTGGGGGCAGAAAGGGACAGATACGCAGTATTTT. The full variable domain, rest sourced from reference TRBV11-2 and TRBJ2-3, is EAGVAQSPRYKIIEKRQSVAFWCNPISGHATLYWYQQILGQGPKLLIQFQNNGVVDDSQLPKDRFSAERLKGVDSTLKIQPAKLEDSAVYLCASSLWGQKGTDTQYFGPGTRLTVL.

Here the CDR3 DNA reads TGTGCCAGCAGCGCCCGGTCAGGTCCCGGGGAGCTGTTTTTT. It yields the protein CASSARSGPGELFF. This chain links TRBV9 with TRBJ2-2; D unclear. The CDR3 loop spans 14 amino acids. V was trimmed by 3 bases and J by 6 bases, leaving 12 bases between them. Germline V gene sequence: CDR1 SGDLS, CDR2 YYNGEE.

The V call is TRBV5-1, the J call TRBJ1-2, with 7 bases aligning to TRBD1. With V trimmed by 4 bases and J by 5 bases, 11 bases remained unmatched. The CDR3 has 15 amino acids. In germline, CDR1 is SGHRS, CDR2 YFSETQ. DNA for the CDR3: TGCGCCAGCAGCCCGGGACAGCCCAACCTATATGGCTACACCTTC. Translating gives CASSPGQPNLYGYTF.

V usage is TRBV4-1 and J usage is TRBJ2-5; 7 nucleotides line up with TRBD2. Germline assignment: CDR1 MGHRA and CDR2 YSYEKL. CDR3 length: 14 amino acids. V lost 1 base, J lost 4 bases, and 3 bases stayed unmatched. CDR3 in amino acids: CASSQVGRAETQYF. The CDR3 nucleotides read TGCGCCAGCAGCCAAGTGGGGAGGGCAGAGACCCAGTACTTC.

This clone appeared once. This chain joins TRBV9 and TRBJ2-1; weak D call: TRBD1 (5 bases). The CDR3 is 15 amino acids. V dropped 2 bases and J dropped 0 bases, with 9 bases sitting between them. CDR1 and CDR2 (germline): SGDLS, YYNGEE. CDR3 nucleotides: TGTGCCAGCAGCGTGGGGCAGGTCTCCTACAATGAGCAGTTCTTC. Protein product: CASSVGQVSYNEQFF.